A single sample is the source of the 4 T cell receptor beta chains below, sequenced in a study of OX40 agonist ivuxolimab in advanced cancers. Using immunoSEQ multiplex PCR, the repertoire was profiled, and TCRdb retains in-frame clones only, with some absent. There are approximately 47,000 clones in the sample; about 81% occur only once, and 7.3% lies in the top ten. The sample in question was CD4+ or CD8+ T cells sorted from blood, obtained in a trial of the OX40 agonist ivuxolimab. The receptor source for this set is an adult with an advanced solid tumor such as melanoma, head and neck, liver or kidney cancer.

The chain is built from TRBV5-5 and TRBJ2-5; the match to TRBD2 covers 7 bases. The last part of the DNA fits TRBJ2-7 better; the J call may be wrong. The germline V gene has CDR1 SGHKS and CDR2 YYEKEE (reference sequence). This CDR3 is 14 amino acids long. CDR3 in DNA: TGTGCCAGCAGCTTGGTTGGGAGGGGATACGAGCAGTACTTC. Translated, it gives CASSLVGRGYEQYF.

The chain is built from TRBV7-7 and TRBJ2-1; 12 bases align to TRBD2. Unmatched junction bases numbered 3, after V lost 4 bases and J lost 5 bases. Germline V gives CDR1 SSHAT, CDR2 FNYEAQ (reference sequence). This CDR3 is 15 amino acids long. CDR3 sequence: CASSSGLAGHNEQFF. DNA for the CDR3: TGTGCCAGCAGCTCAGGACTAGCGGGGCACAATGAGCAGTTCTTC.

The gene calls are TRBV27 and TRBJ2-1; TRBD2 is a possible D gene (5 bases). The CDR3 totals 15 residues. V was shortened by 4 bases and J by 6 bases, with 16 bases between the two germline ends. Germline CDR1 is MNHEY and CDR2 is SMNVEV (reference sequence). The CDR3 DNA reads TGTGCCAGCAGTTGGGGAGTCCTGTCGCTCAATGAGCAGTTCTTC. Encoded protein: CASSWGVLSLNEQFF.

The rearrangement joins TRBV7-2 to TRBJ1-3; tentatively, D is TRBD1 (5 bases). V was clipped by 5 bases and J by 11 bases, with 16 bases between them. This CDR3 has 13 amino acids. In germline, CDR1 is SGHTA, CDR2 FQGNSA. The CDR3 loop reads CASSLQGALAIYF. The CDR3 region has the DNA TGTGCCAGCAGCCTTCAGGGCGCCCTCGCCATATATTTT. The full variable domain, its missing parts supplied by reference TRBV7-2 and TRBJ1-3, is GAGVSQSPSNKVTEKGKDVELRCDPISGHTALYWYRQSLGQGLEFLIYFQGNSAPDKSGLPSDRFSAERTGGSVSTLTIQRTQQEDSAVYLCASSLQGALAIYFGEGSWLTVV.